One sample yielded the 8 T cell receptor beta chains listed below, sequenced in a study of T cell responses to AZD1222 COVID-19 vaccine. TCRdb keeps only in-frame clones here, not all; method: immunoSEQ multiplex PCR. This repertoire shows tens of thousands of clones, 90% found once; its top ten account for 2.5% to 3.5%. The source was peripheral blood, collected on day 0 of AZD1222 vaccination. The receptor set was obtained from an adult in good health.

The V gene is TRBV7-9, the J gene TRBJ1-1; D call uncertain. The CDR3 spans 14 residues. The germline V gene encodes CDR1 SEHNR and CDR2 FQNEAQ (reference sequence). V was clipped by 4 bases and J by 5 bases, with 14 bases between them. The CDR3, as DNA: TGTGCCAGCAGCTCTTCACCGGGAAGTACTGAAGCTTTCTTT. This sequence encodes CASSSSPGSTEAFF.

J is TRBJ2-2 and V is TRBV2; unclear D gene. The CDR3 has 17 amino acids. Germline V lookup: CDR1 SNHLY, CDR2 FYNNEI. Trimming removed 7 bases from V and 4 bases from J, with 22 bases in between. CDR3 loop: CASIKASTSISTGELFF. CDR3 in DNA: TGTGCCAGCATAAAAGCTTCGACATCGATATCCACCGGGGAGCTGTTTTTT.

The CDR3 region has the DNA TGCGCCAGCAGCCGAAAACTTACCCTGGTAGCGGGGCAAGAGACCCAGTACTTC. Residues: CASSRKLTLVAGQETQYF. The V gene is TRBV5-1, the J gene TRBJ2-5; 8 nucleotides match TRBD2. Germline CDR1 SGHRS, CDR2 YFSETQ. CDR3 length equals 18 residues. V lost 4 bases and J lost 2; bases outside the gene matches: 16.

Here the CDR3 DNA reads TGTGCCTGGAGTCCTTCCCGGGGGACTACCTATAATTCACCCCTCCACTTT. This gives the protein CAWSPSRGTTYNSPLHF. The chain carries TRBV30 and TRBJ1-6; TRBD1 might be the D (5 bases). The V and J ends lost 2 bases and 2 bases respectively, with 16 bases between them. The germline gives CDR1 GTSNPN, CDR2 SVGIG (reference sequence). This CDR3 has 17 amino acids.

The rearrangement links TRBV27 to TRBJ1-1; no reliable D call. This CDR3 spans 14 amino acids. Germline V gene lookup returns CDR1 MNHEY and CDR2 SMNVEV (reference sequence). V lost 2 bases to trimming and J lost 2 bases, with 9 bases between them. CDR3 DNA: TGTGCCAGCAGTTTAGAGGTGGGTAACACTGAAGCTTTCTTT. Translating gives CASSLEVGNTEAFF.

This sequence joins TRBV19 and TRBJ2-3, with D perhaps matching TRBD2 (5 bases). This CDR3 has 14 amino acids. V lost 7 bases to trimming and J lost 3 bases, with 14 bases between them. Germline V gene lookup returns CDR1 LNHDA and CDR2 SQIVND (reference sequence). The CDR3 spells CASTDQLGTDTQYF. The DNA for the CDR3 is TGTGCCAGTACCGATCAACTAGGAACAGATACGCAGTATTTT. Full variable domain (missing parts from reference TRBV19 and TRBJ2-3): DGGITQSPKYLFRKEGQNVTLSCEQNLNHDAMYWYRQDPGQGLRLIYYSQIVNDFQKGDIAEGYSVSREKKESFPLTVTSAQKNPTAFYLCASTDQLGTDTQYFGPGTRLTVL.

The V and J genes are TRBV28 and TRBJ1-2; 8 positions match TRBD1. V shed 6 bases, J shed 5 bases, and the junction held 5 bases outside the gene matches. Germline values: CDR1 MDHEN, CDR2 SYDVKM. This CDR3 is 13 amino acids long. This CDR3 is CASRGRGRYGYTF. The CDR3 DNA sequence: TGTGCCAGCAGGGGCAGGGGGCGGTATGGCTACACCTTC.

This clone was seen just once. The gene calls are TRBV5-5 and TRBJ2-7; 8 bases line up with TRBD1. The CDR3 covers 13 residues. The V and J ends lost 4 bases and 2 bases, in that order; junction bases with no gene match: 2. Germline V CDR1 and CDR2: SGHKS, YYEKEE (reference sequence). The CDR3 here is CASSGQGPYEQYF. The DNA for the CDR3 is TGTGCCAGCAGCGGACAGGGCCCCTACGAGCAGTACTTC.